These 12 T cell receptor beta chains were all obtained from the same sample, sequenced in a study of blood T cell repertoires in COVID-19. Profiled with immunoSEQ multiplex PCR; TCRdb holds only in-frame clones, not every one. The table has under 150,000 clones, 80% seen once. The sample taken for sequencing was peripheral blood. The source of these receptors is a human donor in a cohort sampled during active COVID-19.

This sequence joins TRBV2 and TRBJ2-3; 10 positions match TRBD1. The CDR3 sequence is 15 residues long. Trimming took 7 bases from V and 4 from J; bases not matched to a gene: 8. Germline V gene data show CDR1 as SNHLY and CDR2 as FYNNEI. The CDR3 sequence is CASNKDRGLADTQYF. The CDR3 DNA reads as TGTGCCAGCAATAAAGACAGGGGGCTCGCAGATACGCAGTATTTT.

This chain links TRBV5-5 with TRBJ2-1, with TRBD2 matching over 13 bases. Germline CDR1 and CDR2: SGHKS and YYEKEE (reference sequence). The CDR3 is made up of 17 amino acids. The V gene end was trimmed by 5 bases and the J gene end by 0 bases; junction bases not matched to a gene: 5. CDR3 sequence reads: CASRTSGGPSSYNEQFF. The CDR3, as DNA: TGTGCCAGCAGGACTAGCGGGGGGCCCAGCTCCTACAATGAGCAGTTCTTC.

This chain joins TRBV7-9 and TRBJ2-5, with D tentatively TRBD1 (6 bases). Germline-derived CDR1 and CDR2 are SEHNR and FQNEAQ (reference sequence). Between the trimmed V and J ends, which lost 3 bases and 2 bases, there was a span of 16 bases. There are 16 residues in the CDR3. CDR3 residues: CASSFGTWTEQETQYF. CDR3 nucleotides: TGTGCCAGCAGCTTTGGAACTTGGACAGAACAAGAGACCCAGTACTTC. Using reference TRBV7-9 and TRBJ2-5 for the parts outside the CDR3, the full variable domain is DTGVSQNPRHKITKRGQNVTFRCDPISEHNRLYWYRQTLGQGPEFLTYFQNEAQLEKSRLLSDRFSAERPKGSFSTLEIQRTEQGDSAMYLCASSFGTWTEQETQYFGPGTRLLVL.

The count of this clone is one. The CDR3 sequence is CASSEARDTQYF. CDR3 coding DNA: TGTGCCAGCAGTGAAGCGCGAGATACGCAGTATTTT. The chain carries TRBV6-1 and TRBJ2-3; no firm D call. The CDR3 runs 12 residues. Germline loops: CDR1 MNHNS, CDR2 SASEGT. V was cut by 0 bases and J by 5 bases, with 3 bases left in between.

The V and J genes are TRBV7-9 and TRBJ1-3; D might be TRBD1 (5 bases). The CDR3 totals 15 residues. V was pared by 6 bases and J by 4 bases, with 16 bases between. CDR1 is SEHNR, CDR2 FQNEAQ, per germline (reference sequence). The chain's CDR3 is CASSTTGGRGNTIYF. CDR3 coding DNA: TGTGCCAGCAGTACCACCGGGGGGAGAGGAAACACCATATATTTT.

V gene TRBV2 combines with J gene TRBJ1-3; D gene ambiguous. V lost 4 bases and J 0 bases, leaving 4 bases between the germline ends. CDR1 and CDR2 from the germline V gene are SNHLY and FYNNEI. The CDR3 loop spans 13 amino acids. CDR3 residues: CASSASSGNTIYF. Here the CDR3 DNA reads TGTGCCAGCAGTGCGAGCTCTGGAAACACCATATATTTT. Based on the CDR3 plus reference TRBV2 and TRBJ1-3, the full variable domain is EPEVTQTPSHQVTQMGQEVILRCVPISNHLYFYWYRQILGQKVEFLVSFYNNEISEKSEIFDDQFSVERPDGSNFTLKIRSTKLEDSAMYFCASSASSGNTIYFGEGSWLTVV.

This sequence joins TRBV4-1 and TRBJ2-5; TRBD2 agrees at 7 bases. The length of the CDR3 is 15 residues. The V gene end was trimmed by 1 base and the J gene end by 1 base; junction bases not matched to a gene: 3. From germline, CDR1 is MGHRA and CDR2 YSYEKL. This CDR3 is CASSQGLARQETQYF. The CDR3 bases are TGCGCCAGCAGCCAAGGACTAGCCCGCCAAGAGACCCAGTACTTC.

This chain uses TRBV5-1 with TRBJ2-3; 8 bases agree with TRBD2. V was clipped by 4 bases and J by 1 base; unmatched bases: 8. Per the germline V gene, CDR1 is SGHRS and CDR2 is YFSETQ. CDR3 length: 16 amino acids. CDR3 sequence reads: CASSPGGTSGTDTQYF. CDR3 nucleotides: TGCGCCAGCAGCCCAGGCGGGACTAGTGGCACAGATACGCAGTATTTT.

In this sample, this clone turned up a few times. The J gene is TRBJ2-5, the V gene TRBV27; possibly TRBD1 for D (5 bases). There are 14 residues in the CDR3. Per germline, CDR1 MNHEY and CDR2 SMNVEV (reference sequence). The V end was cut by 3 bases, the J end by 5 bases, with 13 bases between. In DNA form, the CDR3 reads TGTGCCAGCAGTTTTTCCAGGGATGGCGAGACCCAGTACTTC. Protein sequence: CASSFSRDGETQYF.

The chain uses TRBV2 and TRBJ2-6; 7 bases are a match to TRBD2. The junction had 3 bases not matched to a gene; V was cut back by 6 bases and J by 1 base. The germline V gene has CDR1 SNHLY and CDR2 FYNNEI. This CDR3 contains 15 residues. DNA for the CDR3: TGTGCCAGCAGCCGCGGGGGTTCTGGGGCCAACGTCCTGACTTTC. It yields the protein CASSRGGSGANVLTF.

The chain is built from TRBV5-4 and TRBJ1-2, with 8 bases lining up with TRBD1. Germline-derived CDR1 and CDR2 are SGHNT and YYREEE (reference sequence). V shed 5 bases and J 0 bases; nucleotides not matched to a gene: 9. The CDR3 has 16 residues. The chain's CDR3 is CASRRSTGDSNYGYTF. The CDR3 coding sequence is TGTGCCAGCAGAAGGTCGACAGGGGATTCTAACTATGGCTACACCTTC.

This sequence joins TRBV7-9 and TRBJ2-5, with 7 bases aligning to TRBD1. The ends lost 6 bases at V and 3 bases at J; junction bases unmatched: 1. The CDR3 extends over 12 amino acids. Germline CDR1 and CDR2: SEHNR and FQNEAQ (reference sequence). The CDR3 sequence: CASSTGEETQYF. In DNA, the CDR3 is TGTGCCAGCAGTACAGGGGAAGAGACCCAGTACTTC.